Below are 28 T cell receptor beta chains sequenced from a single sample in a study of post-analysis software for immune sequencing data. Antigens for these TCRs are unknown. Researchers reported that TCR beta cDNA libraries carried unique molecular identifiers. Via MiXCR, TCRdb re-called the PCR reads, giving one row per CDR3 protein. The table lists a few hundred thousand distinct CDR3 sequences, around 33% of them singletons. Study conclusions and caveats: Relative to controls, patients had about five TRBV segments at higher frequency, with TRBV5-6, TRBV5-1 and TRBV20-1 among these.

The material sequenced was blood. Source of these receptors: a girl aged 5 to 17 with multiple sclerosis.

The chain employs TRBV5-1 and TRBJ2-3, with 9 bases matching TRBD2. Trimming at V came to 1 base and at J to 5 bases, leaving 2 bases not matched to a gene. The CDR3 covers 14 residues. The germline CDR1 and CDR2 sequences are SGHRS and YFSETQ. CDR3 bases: TGCGCCAGCAGCTTGCAGACTAGCGGAGATACGCAGTATTTT. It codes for CASSLQTSGDTQYF.

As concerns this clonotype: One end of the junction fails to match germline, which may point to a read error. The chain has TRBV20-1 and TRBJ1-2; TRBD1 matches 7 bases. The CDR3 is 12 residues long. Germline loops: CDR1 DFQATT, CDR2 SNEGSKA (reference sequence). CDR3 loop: CRAINRGDGYTF. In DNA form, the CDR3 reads TGCAGGGCTATCAACAGGGGTGATGGCTACACCTTC.

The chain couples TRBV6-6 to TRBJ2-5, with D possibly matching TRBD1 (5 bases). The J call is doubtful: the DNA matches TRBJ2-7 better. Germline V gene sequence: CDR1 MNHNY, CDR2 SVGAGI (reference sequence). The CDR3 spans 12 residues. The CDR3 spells CASSYLGVEQYF. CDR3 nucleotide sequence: TGTGCCAGCAGTTACTTAGGGGTCGAGCAGTACTTC.

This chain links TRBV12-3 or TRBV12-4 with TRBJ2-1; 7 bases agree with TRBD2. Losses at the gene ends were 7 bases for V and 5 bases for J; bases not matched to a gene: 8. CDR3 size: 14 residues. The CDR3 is CASTRDYTNNEQFF. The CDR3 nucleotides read TGTGCCAGCACCCGGGACTACACAAACAATGAGCAGTTCTTC.

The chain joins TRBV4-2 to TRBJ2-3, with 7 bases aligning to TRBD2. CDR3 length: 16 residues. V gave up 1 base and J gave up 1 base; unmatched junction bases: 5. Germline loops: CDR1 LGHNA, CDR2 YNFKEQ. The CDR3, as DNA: TGTGCCAGCAGCCAAGGGGGACTATGGGGCACAGATACGCAGTATTTT. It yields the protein CASSQGGLWGTDTQYF.

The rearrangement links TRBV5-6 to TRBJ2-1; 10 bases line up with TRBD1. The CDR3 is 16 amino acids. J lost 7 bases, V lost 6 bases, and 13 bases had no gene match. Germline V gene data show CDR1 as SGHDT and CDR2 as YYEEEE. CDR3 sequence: CASTPWGTGEENEQFF. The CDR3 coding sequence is TGTGCCAGCACCCCTTGGGGGACAGGGGAAGAAAATGAGCAGTTCTTC.

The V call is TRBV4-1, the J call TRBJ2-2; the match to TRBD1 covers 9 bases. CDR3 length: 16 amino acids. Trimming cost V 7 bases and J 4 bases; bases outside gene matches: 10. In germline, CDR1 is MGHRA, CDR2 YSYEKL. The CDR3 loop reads CASTLGGTGRTGELFF. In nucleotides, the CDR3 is TGCGCCAGCACCCTGGGGGGGACAGGGCGCACCGGGGAGCTGTTTTTT.

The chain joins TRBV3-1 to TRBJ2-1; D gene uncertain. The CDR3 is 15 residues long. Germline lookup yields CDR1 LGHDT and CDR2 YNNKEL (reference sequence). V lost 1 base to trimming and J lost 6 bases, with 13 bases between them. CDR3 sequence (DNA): TGTGCCAGCAGCCAAGGATCGATAGCATCCAATGAGCAGTTCTTC. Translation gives CASSQGSIASNEQFF.

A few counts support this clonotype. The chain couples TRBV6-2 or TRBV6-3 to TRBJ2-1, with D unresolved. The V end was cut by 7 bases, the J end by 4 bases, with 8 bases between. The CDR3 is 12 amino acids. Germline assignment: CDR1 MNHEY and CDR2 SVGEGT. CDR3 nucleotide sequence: TGTGCCAGCAATCAGGAGTACAATGAGCAGTTCTTC. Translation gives CASNQEYNEQFF.

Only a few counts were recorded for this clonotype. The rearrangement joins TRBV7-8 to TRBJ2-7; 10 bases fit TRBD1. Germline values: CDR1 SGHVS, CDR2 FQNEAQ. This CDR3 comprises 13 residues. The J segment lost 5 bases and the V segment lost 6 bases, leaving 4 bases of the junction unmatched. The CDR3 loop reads CASRDRGGNEQYF. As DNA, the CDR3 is TGTGCCAGCAGGGACAGGGGGGGGAACGAGCAGTACTTC.

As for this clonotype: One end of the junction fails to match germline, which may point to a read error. The CDR3 loop is CASSLRQVSGANVRTF. CDR3 DNA sequence: TGTGCCAGCAGCCTTCGACAGGTCTCTGGGGCCAACGTCCGGACTTTC. This rearrangement joins TRBV3-1 to TRBJ2-6; D perhaps matches TRBD1 (6 bases). Germline V lookup: CDR1 LGHDT, CDR2 YNNKEL (reference sequence). This CDR3 is 16 amino acids long.

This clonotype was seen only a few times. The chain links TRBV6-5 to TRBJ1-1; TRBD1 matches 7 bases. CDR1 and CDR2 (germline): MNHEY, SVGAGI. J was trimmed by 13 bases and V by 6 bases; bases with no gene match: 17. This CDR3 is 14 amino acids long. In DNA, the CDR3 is TGTGCCAGCAGACCCGGGACAGATCCCGGGTGTGGTTTCTTT. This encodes CASRPGTDPGCGFF.

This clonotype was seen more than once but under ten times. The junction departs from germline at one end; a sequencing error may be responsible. CDR3 DNA: TGTACCAGCAGTACCCTAGGAGCTGGCAATCAGCCCCAGCATTTT. Translating gives CTSSTLGAGNQPQHF. V gene TRBV6-6 combines with J gene TRBJ1-5; unclear D gene. Germline V gene sequence: CDR1 MNHNY, CDR2 SVGAGI (reference sequence). The CDR3 consists of 15 residues.

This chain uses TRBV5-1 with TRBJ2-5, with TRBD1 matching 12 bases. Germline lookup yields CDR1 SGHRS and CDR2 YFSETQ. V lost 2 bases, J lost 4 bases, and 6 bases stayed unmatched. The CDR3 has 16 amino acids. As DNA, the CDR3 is TGCGCCAGCAGCTTAACCGGGACAGGGGGCACAGAGACCCAGTACTTC. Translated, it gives CASSLTGTGGTETQYF. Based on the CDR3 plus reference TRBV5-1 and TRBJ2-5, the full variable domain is KAGVTQTPRYLIKTRGQQVTLSCSPISGHRSVSWYQQTPGQGLQFLFEYFSETQRNKGNFPGRFSGRQFSNSRSEMNVSTLELGDSALYLCASSLTGTGGTETQYFGPGTRLLVL.

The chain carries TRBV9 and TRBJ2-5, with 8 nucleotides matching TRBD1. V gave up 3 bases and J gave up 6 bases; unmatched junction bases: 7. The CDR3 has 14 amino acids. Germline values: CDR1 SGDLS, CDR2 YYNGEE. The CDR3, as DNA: TGTGCCAGCAGCGCGACAGGGGCCACGAAGACCCAGTACTTC. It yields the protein CASSATGATKTQYF.

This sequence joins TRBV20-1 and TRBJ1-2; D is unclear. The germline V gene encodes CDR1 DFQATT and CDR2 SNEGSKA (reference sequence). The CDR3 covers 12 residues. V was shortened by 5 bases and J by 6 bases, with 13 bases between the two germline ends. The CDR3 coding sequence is TGCAGTGCTGCTGATGCATGGGATGGCTACACCTTC. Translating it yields CSAADAWDGYTF.

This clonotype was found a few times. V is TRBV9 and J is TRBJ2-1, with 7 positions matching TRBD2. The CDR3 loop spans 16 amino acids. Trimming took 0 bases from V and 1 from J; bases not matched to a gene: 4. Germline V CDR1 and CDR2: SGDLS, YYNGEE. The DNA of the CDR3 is TGTGCCAGCAGCGTAGGGGCGCGGGGGTCCTACAATGAGCAGTTCTTC. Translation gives CASSVGARGSYNEQFF. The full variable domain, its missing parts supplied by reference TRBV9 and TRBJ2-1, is DSGVTQTPKHLITATGQRVTLRCSPRSGDLSVYWYQQSLDQGLQFLIQYYNGEERAKGNILERFSAQQFPDLHSELNLSSLELGDSALYFCASSVGARGSYNEQFFGPGTRLTVL.

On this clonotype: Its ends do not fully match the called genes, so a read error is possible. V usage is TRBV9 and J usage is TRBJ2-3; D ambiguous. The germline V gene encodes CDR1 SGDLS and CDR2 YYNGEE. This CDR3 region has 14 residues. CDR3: CASSPRYSVDAQYF. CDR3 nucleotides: TGTGCCAGCAGCCCTCGATACTCGGTAGATGCGCAGTATTTT.

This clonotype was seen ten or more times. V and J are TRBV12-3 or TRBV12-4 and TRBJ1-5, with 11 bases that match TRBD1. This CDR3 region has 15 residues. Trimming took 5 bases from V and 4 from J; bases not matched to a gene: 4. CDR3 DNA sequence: TGTGCCAGCAGTCTGGGGACAGGGGGTAATCAGCCCCAGCATTTT. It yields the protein CASSLGTGGNQPQHF.

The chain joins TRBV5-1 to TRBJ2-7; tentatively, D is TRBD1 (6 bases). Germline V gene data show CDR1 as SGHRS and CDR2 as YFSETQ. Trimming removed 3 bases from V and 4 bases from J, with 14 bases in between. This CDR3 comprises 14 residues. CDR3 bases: TGCGCCAGCAGCTGGTTAGGGGGAATGTACGAGCAGTACTTC. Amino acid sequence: CASSWLGGMYEQYF. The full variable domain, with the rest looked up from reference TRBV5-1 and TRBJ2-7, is KAGVTQTPRYLIKTRGQQVTLSCSPISGHRSVSWYQQTPGQGLQFLFEYFSETQRNKGNFPGRFSGRQFSNSRSEMNVSTLELGDSALYLCASSWLGGMYEQYFGPGTRLTVT.

The CDR3 region is CASSYSSGSTDTQYF. The CDR3 DNA is TGTGCCAGCAGTTACTCTTCAGGGAGCACAGATACGCAGTATTTT. The chain has TRBV6-2 or TRBV6-3 and TRBJ2-3, with D perhaps matching TRBD1 (5 bases). With 0 bases removed from V and 0 bases from J, the gap between germline ends came to 7 bases. In germline, CDR1 is MNHEY, CDR2 SVGEGT. The CDR3 is 15 amino acids.

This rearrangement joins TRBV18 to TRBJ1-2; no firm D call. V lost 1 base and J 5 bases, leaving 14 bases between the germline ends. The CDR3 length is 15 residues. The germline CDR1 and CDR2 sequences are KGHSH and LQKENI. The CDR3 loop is CASSPQDGVEYGYTF. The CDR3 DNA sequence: TGTGCCAGCTCACCACAGGACGGAGTTGAGTATGGCTACACCTTC.

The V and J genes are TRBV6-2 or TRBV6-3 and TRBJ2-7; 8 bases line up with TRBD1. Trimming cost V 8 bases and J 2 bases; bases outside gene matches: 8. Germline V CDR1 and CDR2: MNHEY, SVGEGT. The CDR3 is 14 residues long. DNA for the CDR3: TGTGCCAGCCGGACAGGGATTGAGGCCTACGAGCAGTACTTC. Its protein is CASRTGIEAYEQYF.

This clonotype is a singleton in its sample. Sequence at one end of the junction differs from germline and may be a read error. The CDR3 nucleotides read TGTGCCAGCAGTTCACCCCATGGAGATACGCGGTATTTT. Protein sequence: CASSSPHGDTRYF. This chain connects TRBV12-3 or TRBV12-4 to TRBJ2-3; the D is unclear. There are 13 residues in the CDR3.

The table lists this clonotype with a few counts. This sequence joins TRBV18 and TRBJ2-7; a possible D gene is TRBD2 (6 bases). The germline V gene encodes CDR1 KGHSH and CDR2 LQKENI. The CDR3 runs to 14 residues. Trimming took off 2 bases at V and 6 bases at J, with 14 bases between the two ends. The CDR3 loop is CASSPSEGIGEQYF. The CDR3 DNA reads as TGTGCCAGCTCACCATCGGAGGGAATTGGCGAGCAGTACTTC.

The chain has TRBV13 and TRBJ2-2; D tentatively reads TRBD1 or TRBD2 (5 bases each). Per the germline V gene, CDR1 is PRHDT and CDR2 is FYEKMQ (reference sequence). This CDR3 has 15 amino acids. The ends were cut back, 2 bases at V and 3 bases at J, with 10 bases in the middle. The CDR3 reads CASSLSGAHTGELFF. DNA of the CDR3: TGTGCCAGCAGCTTATCCGGGGCCCACACCGGGGAGCTGTTTTTT.

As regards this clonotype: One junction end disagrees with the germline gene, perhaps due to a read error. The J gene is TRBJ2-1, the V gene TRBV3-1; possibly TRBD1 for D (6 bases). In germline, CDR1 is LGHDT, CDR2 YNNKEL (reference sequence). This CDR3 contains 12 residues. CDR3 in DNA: TGTGCCGGCAGCCAAGATTTACAGGGCCGGTTCTTC. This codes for CAGSQDLQGRFF.

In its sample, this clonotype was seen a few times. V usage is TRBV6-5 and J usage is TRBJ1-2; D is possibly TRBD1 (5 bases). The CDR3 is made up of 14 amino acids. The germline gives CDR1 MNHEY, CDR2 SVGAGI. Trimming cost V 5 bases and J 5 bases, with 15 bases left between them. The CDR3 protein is CASSSQGEGYGYTF. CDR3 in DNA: TGTGCCAGCAGTAGTCAGGGAGAAGGGTATGGCTACACCTTC.